These T cell receptor beta chains were read from a single sample in a study of blood T cell repertoires in COVID-19. Using immunoSEQ multiplex PCR, the repertoire was profiled, and TCRdb retains in-frame clones only, with some absent. The data contain 60,000 to 80,000 clones, almost 85% of them singletons. The source material was peripheral blood. The receptor set was obtained from a man aged 50-59 years with acute or convalescent COVID-19. The CDR3 runs from the conserved cysteine through the conserved F or W. Fields, in order: CDR3 DNA, CDR3 protein, J gene, clone size, V gene, D gene. D genes are given only for firm matches. Expanded clones are given a class, and other clones once, few, many or no size at all.

TGTGCCACCGCGCTAGCGGGGGGTTCTTACAATGAGCAGTTCTTC,CATALAGGSYNEQFF,TRBJ2-1,NA,TRBV10-3,TRBD2
TGTGCCAGCAGCTTAGTTGTGGCGGGTCTTGATACGCAGTATTTT,CASSLVVAGLDTQYF,TRBJ2-3,NA,TRBV7-8,NA
TGTGCCAGCAGCCTACCCGGGACAGACAATGAGCAGTTCTTC,CASSLPGTDNEQFF,TRBJ2-1,NA,TRBV11-3,TRBD1
TGTGCCATCAAGGGGGAAGTGCAAGAGACCCAGTACTTC,CAIKGEVQETQYF,TRBJ2-5,NA,TRBV10-3,NA
TGTGCCAGCAGCGTAGCACAGGGAAGCGACACCGGGGAGCTGTTTTTT,CASSVAQGSDTGELFF,TRBJ2-2,once,TRBV9,NA
TGTGCCAGCAGTTACTCTTCAGGGGGCTCCAGGGGTAGAGCTTTCTTT,CASSYSSGGSRGRAFF,TRBJ1-1,few,TRBV6-5,TRBD1
TGTGCCAGTAGCCACGGACAGGCAGAACTTAATCAGCCCCAGCATTTT,CASSHGQAELNQPQHF,TRBJ1-5,NA,TRBV19,TRBD1
TGTGCCAGCAGCCTAATAACAGGGGAGACCGGGGAGCTGTTTTTT,CASSLITGETGELFF,TRBJ2-2,NA,TRBV7-9,TRBD1
TGCGCCAGCAGCCAGGGCCAGGGGGGCAGGAGAGATACGCAGTATTTT,CASSQGQGGRRDTQYF,TRBJ2-3,NA,TRBV4-1,NA
TGTGCCAGCAGCTTCATGTACCAGGGGGGTGAAAAACTGTTTTTT,CASSFMYQGGEKLFF,TRBJ1-4,NA,TRBV5-6,TRBD1
TGTGCCAGCAGCTACGACAGCTCCTACGAGCAGTACTTC,CASSYDSSYEQYF,TRBJ2-7,NA,TRBV7-2,NA
TGTGCCAGCAGCCAAGATCTTGACAGCCCGAGGCAGTACTTC,CASSQDLDSPRQYF,TRBJ2-7,NA,TRBV4-2,NA
TGTGCCATCAGGGAAGGACAGGAGTTTAACACTGAAGCTTTCTTT,CAIREGQEFNTEAFF,TRBJ1-1,NA,TRBV10-3,TRBD1
TGTGCCAGCAGTTTTGGCGGTGGGGCAGGGGTTAACAAAAACATTCAGTACTTC,CASSFGGGAGVNKNIQYF,TRBJ2-4,NA,TRBV27,NA
TGCGCCAGCAGCGAAAGGGGAAGTAAAAATTCACCCCTCCACTTT,CASSERGSKNSPLHF,TRBJ1-6,once,TRBV10-1,NA
TGTGCCAGCAGTTCAGGGACAGGGAAACATCAGCCCCAGCATTTT,CASSSGTGKHQPQHF,TRBJ1-5,NA,TRBV2,TRBD1
TGTGCCAGCAGCCAAGTGGGACTGAACACCGGGGAGCTGTTTTTT,CASSQVGLNTGELFF,TRBJ2-2,once,TRBV3-1/TRBV3-2,NA
TGTGCCAGCAGTTATGAGATGCGGGGGAATGAGCAGTTCTTC,CASSYEMRGNEQFF,TRBJ2-1,NA,TRBV6-6,TRBD2
TGCGCCAGCAGCCAAGATGTACCAGGACAGGGAATGGGTTTT,CASSQDVPGQGMGF,TRBJ1-1,NA,TRBV4-1,TRBD1
TGTGCCAGCAGTACAGAGAGACAGGGGGTTAACACTGAAGCTTTCTTT,CASSTERQGVNTEAFF,TRBJ1-1,NA,TRBV27,TRBD1
TGTGCCAGCAGCTTTGGACAGGGACGGTCACCCCTCCACTTT,CASSFGQGRSPLHF,TRBJ1-6,NA,TRBV7-9,TRBD1
TGTGCCAGCAGCTCGGACGGGGGGCCCGATACGCAGTATTTT,CASSSDGGPDTQYF,TRBJ2-3,NA,TRBV7-8,NA
TGTGCCACCAGTGGCCCCGGACAGGGGTCGTACCAGCCCCAGCATTTT,CATSGPGQGSYQPQHF,TRBJ1-5,NA,TRBV24-1,TRBD1
TGTGCCACGGGACAGATCACGGGGGCCAAAAACATTCAGTACTTC,CATGQITGAKNIQYF,TRBJ2-4,NA,TRBV19,TRBD1
TGTGCCAGCACCCTTCTCCAAGAGGCAGATAGCAATCAGCCCCAGCATTTT,CASTLLQEADSNQPQHF,TRBJ1-5,NA,TRBV28,NA
TGTGCCAGCAGCTTCGGACAGGCGAACACTGAAGCTTTCTTT,CASSFGQANTEAFF,TRBJ1-1,once,TRBV9,TRBD1
TGCGCCAGCAGCTTGGTATCTAGCGATGAGCAGTTCTTC,CASSLVSSDEQFF,TRBJ2-1,NA,TRBV5-1,NA
TGTGCCAGCAGCGCCCCAAGAGTTAACTATGGCTACACCTTC,CASSAPRVNYGYTF,TRBJ1-2,NA,TRBV7-2,NA
TGTGCCAGCAGTTGGAGACAGGACTCCATGAACACTGAAGCTTTCTTT,CASSWRQDSMNTEAFF,TRBJ1-1,NA,TRBV27,NA
TGTGCCAGCAGCTCTCCCCCAGGGGCTTCGAACACCGGGGAGCTGTTTTTT,CASSSPPGASNTGELFF,TRBJ2-2,NA,TRBV7-9,NA
TGCAGCGTTGGGGGACTAGCGGGGGATGAGCAGTACTTC,CSVGGLAGDEQYF,TRBJ2-7,NA,TRBV29-1,TRBD2
TGTGCCACCCGCTACGGGGGACAGCCCCAGCATTTT,CATRYGGQPQHF,TRBJ1-5,NA,TRBV19,NA
TGTGCCAGCAGCTTGGGTGCGGACAGGATGGCTTCACCCCTCCACTTT,CASSLGADRMASPLHF,TRBJ1-6,once,TRBV5-4,TRBD1
TGTGCCAGTAGATCCCGGGACAGCTCCTATAATTCACCCCTCCACTTT,CASRSRDSSYNSPLHF,TRBJ1-6,NA,TRBV19,TRBD1
TGTGCCACCAGCGCTTCAGGGGTGGAGCAGTTCTTC,CATSASGVEQFF,TRBJ2-1,NA,TRBV15,NA
TGTGCTAGCAGCCCCCAAGCGGGGGGGACTACAGATACGCAGTATTTT,CASSPQAGGTTDTQYF,TRBJ2-3,NA,TRBV7-7,TRBD2
TGTGCCAGCAGCTTAGCCACAGGGGAGCGCACCGGGGAGCTGTTTTTT,CASSLATGERTGELFF,TRBJ2-2,once,TRBV11-3,TRBD1
TGTGCCAGCTTTGGACATACCAAGATGACCCAGTACTTC,CASFGHTKMTQYF,TRBJ2-5,NA,TRBV6-5,NA
TGTGCCAGTAGTCCGATTACTAGACAGGGCGGTGAGACCCAGTACTTC,CASSPITRQGGETQYF,TRBJ2-5,NA,TRBV19,TRBD1
TGTGCCATCTCCCCCATACCCAGGGACGAGCAGTACTTC,CAISPIPRDEQYF,TRBJ2-7,NA,TRBV10-3,NA
TGTGCCTGGAGTGTACAGGCTTTTGGCTACACCTTC,CAWSVQAFGYTF,TRBJ1-2,once,TRBV30,NA
TGTGCCAGCACTAACGGGGGGACCGAGCAGTACTTC,CASTNGGTEQYF,TRBJ2-7,NA,TRBV6-5,TRBD2